The rows below give T cell receptor beta chains drawn from one sample of a study of blood T cell repertoires in COVID-19. Measured with immunoSEQ multiplex PCR; TCRdb has only the in-frame clones, and not every one. There are approximately 180,000 clones in the sample; more than 75% occur only once, and about 12% lies in the top ten. The sequencing input was peripheral blood. These receptors all stem from a woman in her 70s with COVID-19, enrolled during active disease. Both conserved end residues are part of each CDR3. D genes are given only for firm matches. Some rows mark clone size as missing; the rest say once, few, many or name a class of expanded clone.

.	TRBV5-6	.	TRBJ2-7	TGTGCCAGCAGCTTGGGGCCCGTTGCAGGCTACGAGCAGTACTTC	CASSLGPVAGYEQYF
TRBD2	TRBV7-8	.	TRBJ2-5	TGTGCCAGCAGCTCTACAGGGGTGACTAGCGGGAGGCAAGAGACCCAGTACTTC	CASSSTGVTSGRQETQYF
TRBD2	TRBV19	.	TRBJ2-5	TGTGCCAGTAGCATCTCCGGGAGGGCGCAAGAGACCCAGTACTTC	CASSISGRAQETQYF
.	TRBV19	.	TRBJ1-4	TGTGCCAGTAGTAACGAGAATGAAAAACTGTTTTTT	CASSNENEKLFF
TRBD1	TRBV28	.	TRBJ1-4	TGTGCCAGCAACATAAGGGGGACAGGGGGCGGGAAACTGTTTTTT	CASNIRGTGGGKLFF
TRBD1	TRBV14	.	TRBJ2-5	TGTGCCAGCAGCCAAGATCAATCGGGACAGGGGTCGGCCGAGACCCAGTACTTC	CASSQDQSGQGSAETQYF
TRBD1	TRBV5-1	.	TRBJ1-2	TGCGCCAGCAGCTTAGAGGGGGCGGATGGCTACACCTTC	CASSLEGADGYTF
TRBD1	TRBV3-1/TRBV3-2	.	TRBJ1-2	TGTGCCAGCAGCCAAGACCTTCTGAACAGGGGCATCGGTGGCTACACCTTC	CASSQDLLNRGIGGYTF
TRBD1	TRBV6-2/TRBV6-3	.	TRBJ2-3	TGTGCCAGCAGTTACCCCCTGGACAGGCCGAGCACAGATACGCAGTATTTT	CASSYPLDRPSTDTQYF
.	TRBV3-1/TRBV3-2	.	TRBJ2-1	TGTGCCAGCAGCCAAGGCCCGGGAGAAGGAAATGAGCAGTTCTTC	CASSQGPGEGNEQFF
TRBD1	TRBV6-5	few	TRBJ1-5	TGTGCCAGCACTCGGACAGGGGGGGATTCTCAGCCCCAGCATTTT	CASTRTGGDSQPQHF
TRBD1	TRBV29-1	.	TRBJ2-7	TGCAGCGTTGCCAACGTACAGGGGGCCGAGCAGTACTTC	CSVANVQGAEQYF
.	TRBV6-4	.	TRBJ2-1	TGTGCCAGCAGTGATTCCACAGGTGGATATGAGCAGTTCTTC	CASSDSTGGYEQFF
TRBD2	TRBV4-1	once	TRBJ2-7	TGCGCCAGCAGCCGCCAGGGTGGTGCGTCGGGAGGGCCCATCGACGAGCAGTACTTC	CASSRQGGASGGPIDEQYF
.	TRBV19	.	TRBJ2-3	TGTGCCAGTAGACAAAGACAGGGCACAGATACGCAGTATTTT	CASRQRQGTDTQYF
.	TRBV7-2	.	TRBJ2-2	TGTGCCAGCAGCTTAGACAGACGGGGGTCCGGGGAGCTGTTTTTT	CASSLDRRGSGELFF
TRBD2	TRBV3-1/TRBV3-2	.	TRBJ2-2	TGTGCCAGCAGCCAAGGGACTAGCGGGAAACGGGAGCTGTTTTTT	CASSQGTSGKRELFF
TRBD1	TRBV28	.	TRBJ1-5	TGTGCCAGCAGTTCGGCCACAGGGGGCAATCAGCCCCAGCATTTT	CASSSATGGNQPQHF
TRBD2	TRBV7-9	.	TRBJ2-1	TGTGCCAGCAGCTCTGGGGGGACTAGCGGGAGTCGTGGTGAGCAGTTCTTC	CASSSGGTSGSRGEQFF
.	TRBV6-5	.	TRBJ2-3	TGTGCCAGCAGTAGAAATAGCGCAGATACGCAGTATTTT	CASSRNSADTQYF
.	TRBV6-5	.	TRBJ2-7	TGTGCCAGCAGTTATCAGAACTCCTACGAGCAGTACTTC	CASSYQNSYEQYF
.	TRBV4-2	.	TRBJ1-3	TGTGCCAGCAGCCTACAGGGCGCTGGAAACACCATATATTTT	CASSLQGAGNTIYF
TRBD2	TRBV7-3	once	TRBJ2-5	TGTGCCAGCAGCCCGGGGGGGTTTGAGACCCAGTACTTC	CASSPGGFETQYF
TRBD1	TRBV6-1	.	TRBJ1-6	TGTGCCAGCAGTGAATATTACCAGGGGGCCTCCGATAATTCACCCCTCCACTTT	CASSEYYQGASDNSPLHF
.	TRBV21-1	.	TRBJ2-6	.	CANSLGRFGSGANVLTF
.	TRBV5-6	.	TRBJ1-5	TGTGCCAGCAGCTTTGGGGCGGGGGACCAGCCCCAGCATTTT	CASSFGAGDQPQHF
.	TRBV6-5	.	TRBJ2-7	TGTGCCACCTTCTCGTGGAGGACCGGCTACGAGCAGTACTTC	CATFSWRTGYEQYF
.	TRBV10-3	once	TRBJ2-7	TGTGCCATCTCGAGGGAGTCGGGGTACGAGCAGTACTTC	CAISRESGYEQYF
.	TRBV7-3	.	TRBJ2-5	TGTGCCAACAAACTTCTAGAGCGGAAAGAGACCCAGTACTTC	CANKLLERKETQYF
TRBD1	TRBV19	few	TRBJ1-5	TGTGCCAGTAGTCTCGGACAGGGAAACCAGCCCCAGCATTTT	CASSLGQGNQPQHF
TRBD1	TRBV6-6	.	TRBJ2-7	TGTGCCAGCAGTTTAGTACAGGGGGGCGAGCAGTACTTC	CASSLVQGGEQYF
TRBD2	TRBV6-5	.	TRBJ2-1	TGTGCCAGCAAGCTTCCTAGCGGGAGTGTTGAGCAGTTCTTC	CASKLPSGSVEQFF
TRBD2	TRBV14	.	TRBJ2-1	TGTGCCAGCAGCCAATCCGGACTAGCGGGAGGGAATGAGCAGTTCTTC	CASSQSGLAGGNEQFF
.	TRBV6-2/TRBV6-3	.	TRBJ2-7	TGTGCCAGCAGTTACTCGCATTCGGCCTACGAGCAGTACTTC	CASSYSHSAYEQYF
.	TRBV27	few	TRBJ1-5	TGTGCCAGCAGTCCCTCGTCGACAGGTCTGCATCAGCCCCAGCATTTT	CASSPSSTGLHQPQHF
TRBD1	TRBV25-1	.	TRBJ1-1	TGTGCCGGCAGCAGGACAGGTACTGAAGCTTTCTTT	CAGSRTGTEAFF
.	TRBV27	.	TRBJ1-3	TGTGCCAGCAGTTTAGCAGGGGCTGGAAACACCATATATTTT	CASSLAGAGNTIYF
.	TRBV12-3/TRBV12-4	.	TRBJ1-1	TGTGCCAGCAGTTTCGAGGGCACTGAAGCTTTCTTT	CASSFEGTEAFF
.	TRBV7-8	.	TRBJ2-2	TGTGCCAGCAGCTTAGGTTCCGGGACGAACACCGGGGAGCTGTTTTTT	CASSLGSGTNTGELFF
.	TRBV30	.	TRBJ1-1	TGTGCCGGGCTGGAGAACACTGAAGCTTTCTTT	CAGLENTEAFF
TRBD2	TRBV6-5	.	TRBJ2-7	TGTGCCAGCAGCGCCCTAGCGGGAGGGCCCTACGAGCAGTACTTC	CASSALAGGPYEQYF
.	TRBV5-5	.	TRBJ2-5	TGTGCCAGCAGCCTAGCCGGGCTAACCCAAGAGACCCAGTACTTC	CASSLAGLTQETQYF